This T cell receptor (beta chain) was captured by sequencing in a study of T cell responses to AZD1222 COVID-19 vaccine. CDR1 and CDR2 from the germline V gene are SGHDN and FVKESK. The V and J ends lost 1 base and 4 bases respectively, with 13 bases between them. The CDR3 length is 16 residues. Using immunoSEQ multiplex PCR, the repertoire was profiled, and TCRdb retains in-frame clones only, with some absent. The sample lists about 140,000 clones, 93% occurring once. This receptor was identified in an adult who had recovered from COVID-19. Here the sequenced sample was peripheral blood, taken after recovery from COVID-19. V gene TRBV14 combines with J gene TRBJ1-4, with D perhaps matching TRBD1 (5 bases). In DNA, the CDR3 is TGTGCCAGCAGCCAAGGGTCCAGGGCCAATAATGAAAAACTGTTTTTT. Translated: CASSQGSRANNEKLFF.